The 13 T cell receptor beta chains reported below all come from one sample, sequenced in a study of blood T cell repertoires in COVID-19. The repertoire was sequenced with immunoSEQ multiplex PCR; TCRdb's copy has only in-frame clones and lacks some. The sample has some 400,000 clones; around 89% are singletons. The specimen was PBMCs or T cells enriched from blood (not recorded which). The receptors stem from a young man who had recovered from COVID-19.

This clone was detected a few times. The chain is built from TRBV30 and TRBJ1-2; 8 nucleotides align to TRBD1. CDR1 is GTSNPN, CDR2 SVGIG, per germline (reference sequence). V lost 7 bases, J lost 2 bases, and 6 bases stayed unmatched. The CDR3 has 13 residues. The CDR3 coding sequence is TGTGCCTTCTCCCCAGGGGGCAACTATGGCTACACCTTC. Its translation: CAFSPGGNYGYTF.

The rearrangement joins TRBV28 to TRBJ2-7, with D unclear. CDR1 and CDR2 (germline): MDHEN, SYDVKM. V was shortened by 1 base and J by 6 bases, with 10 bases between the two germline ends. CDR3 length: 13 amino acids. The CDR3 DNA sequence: TGTGCCAGCAGTTTATATCAGGAATTCGAGCAGTACTTC. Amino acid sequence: CASSLYQEFEQYF.

DNA of the CDR3: TGTGCCAGCAGTTTCTCGACAGGTGGAGTTGGCGAGCAGTACTTC. Protein sequence: CASSFSTGGVGEQYF. This chain connects TRBV27 to TRBJ2-7; perhaps TRBD1 as D (6 bases). Looked up from germline, CDR1 is MNHEY and CDR2 is SMNVEV (reference sequence). V lost 3 bases and J lost 6, with 18 bases in between. This CDR3 is 15 amino acids long.

The CDR3 coding sequence is TGTGCCACCATGGGCGGGACAGGGGTGAACACCTTC. Translating gives CATMGGTGVNTF. This chain joins TRBV28 and TRBJ1-2; 10 bases are shared with TRBD1. CDR1 and CDR2 (germline): MDHEN, SYDVKM. The length of the CDR3 is 12 residues. Trimming at V came to 10 bases and at J to 12 bases, leaving 11 bases not matched to a gene.

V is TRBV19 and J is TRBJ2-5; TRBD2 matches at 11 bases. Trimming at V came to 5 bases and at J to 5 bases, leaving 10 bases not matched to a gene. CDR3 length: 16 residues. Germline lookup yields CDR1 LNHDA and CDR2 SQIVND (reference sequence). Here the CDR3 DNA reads TGTGCCAGTAGTGCAACGGGACTAGCGGAACGGGAGACCCAGTACTTC. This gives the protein CASSATGLAERETQYF.

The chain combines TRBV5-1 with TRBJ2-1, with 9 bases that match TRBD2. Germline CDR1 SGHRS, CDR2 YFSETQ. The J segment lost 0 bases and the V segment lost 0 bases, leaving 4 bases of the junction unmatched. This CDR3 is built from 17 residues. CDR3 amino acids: CASSLAISGGSYNEQFF. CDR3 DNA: TGCGCCAGCAGCTTGGCCATTAGCGGGGGCTCCTACAATGAGCAGTTCTTC. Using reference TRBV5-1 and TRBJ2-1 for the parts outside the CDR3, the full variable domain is KAGVTQTPRYLIKTRGQQVTLSCSPISGHRSVSWYQQTPGQGLQFLFEYFSETQRNKGNFPGRFSGRQFSNSRSEMNVSTLELGDSALYLCASSLAISGGSYNEQFFGPGTRLTVL.

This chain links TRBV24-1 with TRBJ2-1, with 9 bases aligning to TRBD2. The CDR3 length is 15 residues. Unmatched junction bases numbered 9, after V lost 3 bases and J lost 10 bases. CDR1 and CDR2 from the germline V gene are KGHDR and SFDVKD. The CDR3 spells CATSDVLAGPNEQFF. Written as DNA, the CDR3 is TGTGCCACCAGTGATGTACTAGCGGGCCCTAACGAGCAGTTCTTC.

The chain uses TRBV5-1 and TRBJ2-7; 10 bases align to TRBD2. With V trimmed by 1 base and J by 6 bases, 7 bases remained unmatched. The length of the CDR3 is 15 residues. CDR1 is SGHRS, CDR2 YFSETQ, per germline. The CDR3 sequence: CASSLRAGGFGEQYF. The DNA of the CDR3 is TGCGCCAGCAGCTTGCGAGCGGGGGGGTTCGGCGAGCAGTACTTC.

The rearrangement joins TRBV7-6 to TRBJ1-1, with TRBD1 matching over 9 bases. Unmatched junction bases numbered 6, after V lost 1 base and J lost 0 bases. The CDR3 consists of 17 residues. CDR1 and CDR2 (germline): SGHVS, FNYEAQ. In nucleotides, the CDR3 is TGTGCCAGCAGCTTAGGTCCTGGACAGGGGATGAACACTGAAGCTTTCTTT. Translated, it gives CASSLGPGQGMNTEAFF.

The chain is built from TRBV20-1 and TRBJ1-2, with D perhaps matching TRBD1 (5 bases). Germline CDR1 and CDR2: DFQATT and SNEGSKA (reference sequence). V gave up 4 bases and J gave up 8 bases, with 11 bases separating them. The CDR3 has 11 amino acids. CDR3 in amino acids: CSATDGGGYTF. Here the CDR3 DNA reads TGCAGTGCTACCGACGGGGGGGGCTACACCTTC.

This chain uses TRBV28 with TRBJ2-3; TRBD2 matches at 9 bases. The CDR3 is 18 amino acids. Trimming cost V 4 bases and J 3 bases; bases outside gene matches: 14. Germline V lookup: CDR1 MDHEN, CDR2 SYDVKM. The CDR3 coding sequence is TGTGCCAGCAGTTCCCTTGGGCTAGGCGGGAGGGCAACAGATACGCAGTATTTT. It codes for CASSSLGLGGRATDTQYF.

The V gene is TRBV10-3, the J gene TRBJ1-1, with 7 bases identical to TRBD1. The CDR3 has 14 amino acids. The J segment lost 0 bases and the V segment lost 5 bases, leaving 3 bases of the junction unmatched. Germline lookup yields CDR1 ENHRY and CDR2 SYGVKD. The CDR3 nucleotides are TGTGCCATCAGTAGGGACAGAATGAACACTGAAGCTTTCTTT. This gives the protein CAISRDRMNTEAFF.

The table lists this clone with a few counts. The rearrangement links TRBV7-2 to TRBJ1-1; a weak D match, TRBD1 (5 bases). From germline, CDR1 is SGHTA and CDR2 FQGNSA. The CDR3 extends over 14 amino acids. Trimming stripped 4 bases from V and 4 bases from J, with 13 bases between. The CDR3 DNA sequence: TGTGCCAGCAGCTGGGAGGGGACCGTCACTGAAGCTTTCTTT. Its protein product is CASSWEGTVTEAFF.